The clone carrying this T cell receptor (beta chain) was counted many times. The antigen is unknown. The sample originates from a study of regulatory T cells in long-lasting Graves disease. Notes on the study in general: Sharing of public clonotypes was greater in persistent patients (under 3,000) than in new patients (roughly 1,000). Persistent disease showed a preference for TRBV28, TRBJ1-2 and TRBJ2-5.

Arm-PCR of CDR3 regions with iRepertoire HTBI primers generated TCR beta libraries. TCRdb itself ran the multiplex PCR reads through MiXCR, one entry per CDR3 protein. The sample comprises 560,000 or so distinct CDR3 sequences, roughly a sixth of which are singletons, and 12% rests with the top ten. Time point indicated: newly diagnosed GD, antithyroid drugs for less than 3 months. From RNA extracted from PBMCs, the TCR library was made. V shed 8 bases, J shed 7 bases, and the junction held 8 bases outside the gene matches. This CDR3 is 12 amino acids long. Germline assignment: CDR1 KGHSH and CDR2 LQKENI. These same records also appear under a second study, on T cells in Graves' hyperthyroidism and ophthalmopathy.

The sequences come from peripheral blood mononuclear cells (PBMCs), collected at new diagnosis, from a patient treated with antithyroid drugs. The TCR originated in a man aged 18 to 35 with Graves disease. This sequence joins TRBV18 and TRBJ2-7; 7 bases are shared with TRBD2. The CDR3 is CASSPRGGEQYF. CDR3 coding DNA: TGTGCCAGCAGTCCGCGGGGAGGGGAGCAGTACTTC.